This T cell receptor beta chain came from a study of blood T cell repertoires in COVID-19. Study information: T cells, B-cell-depleted T cells, or PBMCs provided the cDNA or gDNA that served as material.

The CDR3 has 15 residues. The germline CDR1 and CDR2 sequences are KGHDR and SFDVKD. The V gene end was trimmed by 5 bases and the J gene end by 4 bases; junction bases not matched to a gene: 2. This clone came up once. Study processing details: Reference gene primers were amplified, and this amplification served to estimate nucleated cell counts. TCRdb keeps only in-frame clones here, not all; method: immunoSEQ multiplex PCR. That table gives V, J and clone size, and the DNA gave D and trimming. The data hold 150,000 to 200,000 clones, with over 70% observed a single time. The specimen sequenced was peripheral blood. This TCR came from a man aged 55 to 70 with active or convalescent COVID-19. This rearrangement joins TRBV24-1 to TRBJ2-2; 11 nucleotides align to TRBD1. The CDR3 loop reads CATSGGQGVTGELFF. CDR3 DNA sequence: TGTGCCACCAGTGGGGGACAGGGGGTCACCGGGGAGCTGTTTTTT.